A selection of T cell receptor beta chains follows, all from one sample in a study of blood T cells in healthy people across ages. TCRdb re-called the 5' RACE reads with MiXCR, one entry per CDR3 protein. The sample has about 1.8 million distinct CDR3 sequences, just under 50% seen once. Input material: blood. These receptors came from a middle-aged woman in good health. Both conserved end residues are part of each CDR3. The D gene is left open where the match is weak. Not all rows give a size; the values are once, few, many and, for expanded clones, a class.

>TRBV28|NA|TRBJ2-7|NA
CASSSFSSYEQYF
TGTGCCAGCAGTTCCTTTTCCTCCTACGAGCAGTACTTC
>TRBV12-3/TRBV12-4|NA|TRBJ2-5|NA
CASSLSLWEQYF
TGTGCCAGCAGTTTATCCCTATGGGAGCAGTACTTC
>TRBV12-3/TRBV12-4|TRBD1|TRBJ2-1|NA
CASSLERDRVGNEQFF
TGTGCCAGCAGTTTAGAAAGGGACAGGGTTGGCAATGAGCAGTTCTTC
>TRBV6-1|NA|TRBJ1-5|NA
CASSEGPHQPQHF
TGTGCCAGCAGTGAAGGCCCCCATCAGCCCCAGCATTTT
>TRBV4-2|TRBD1|TRBJ2-3|NA
CASSQTRGQRTDTQYF
TGTGCCAGCAGCCAAACCAGGGGACAGCGCACGGATACGCAGTATTTT
>TRBV28|TRBD1|TRBJ2-1|NA
CASSLLPQGVSNEQFF
TGTGCCAGCAGTTTATTACCCCAGGGGGTCAGCAATGAGCAGTTCTTC
>TRBV7-8|NA|TRBJ2-3|NA
CASSPLEGAESTDTQYF
TGTGCCAGCAGTCCCCTCGAGGGAGCGGAAAGCACAGATACGCAGTATTTT
>TRBV5-1|NA|TRBJ2-5|NA
CASSFLPEPWETQYF
TGCGCCAGCAGCTTTTTGCCAGAACCTTGGGAGACCCAGTACTTC
>TRBV15|TRBD1|TRBJ2-7|NA
CAISRGDRVDEQYF
TGTGCCATCAGCAGAGGGGACAGGGTTGACGAGCAGTACTTC
>TRBV11-1|NA|TRBJ2-7|NA
CASSLAEASNEQYF
TGTGCCAGCAGCTTAGCGGAGGCCAGCAACGAGCAGTACTTC
>TRBV20-1|TRBD1|TRBJ1-1|NA
CSARGQGAVGTEAFF
TGCAGTGCTAGAGGGCAGGGGGCGGTTGGGACTGAAGCTTTCTTT
>TRBV6-6|TRBD1|TRBJ2-7|few
CASRTGQGYEQYF
TGTGCCAGCAGAACCGGACAGGGTTACGAGCAGTACTTC
>TRBV2|TRBD1|TRBJ2-7|NA
CASSEAIGTGCYEQYF
TGTGCCAGCAGTGAAGCTATCGGGACAGGGTGCTACGAGCAGTACTTC